Following are 24 T cell receptor beta chains from one sample sequenced in a study. Using its own MiXCR run on the RT-PCR reads, TCRdb lists one record per CDR3 protein. The sample has more than 550,000 distinct CDR3 sequences; approximately 15% are singletons. Material: memory CD4+ T cells from blood. The source is a female donor in good health, serving as a healthy control.

This clonotype was observed many times. V is TRBV10-2 and J is TRBJ2-7; no clear D gene. The CDR3 length is 15 residues. Germline assignment: CDR1 WSHSY and CDR2 SAAADI. Trimming pared 2 bases from V and 6 bases from J, leaving 17 bases between. CDR3 in DNA: TGCGCCAGCAGTGAGGCAGTCCAGCGAACGGGCGAGCAGTACTTC. Protein: CASSEAVQRTGEQYF.

The chain has TRBV4-2 and TRBJ2-1; the D gene could be TRBD1 or TRBD2 (6 bases each). The germline V gene has CDR1 LGHNA and CDR2 YNFKEQ. V was trimmed by 4 bases and J by 6 bases, leaving 16 bases between them. CDR3 size: 15 residues. CDR3 bases: TGTGCCAGCAGCCTTTTCGGGGGCGCGGCCAATGAGCAGTTCTTC. This translates into CASSLFGGAANEQFF.

This clonotype showed up many times. The chain links TRBV29-1 to TRBJ1-2; weak D call: TRBD1 (5 bases). CDR1 and CDR2 from the germline V gene are SQVTM and ANQGSEA. This CDR3 is built from 17 residues. Trimming cost V 0 bases and J 8 bases, with 25 bases left between them. The CDR3 region is CSVEDLYVQDLRRGYTF. The CDR3 DNA is TGCAGCGTTGAAGATCTTTATGTACAGGACCTTAGGCGGGGCTACACCTTC.

This clonotype has a handful of counts. The chain combines TRBV18 with TRBJ1-2; a weak D match, TRBD1 (5 bases). Deletions cut 4 bases from V and 3 bases from J, with 12 bases between. CDR1 is KGHSH and CDR2 is LQKENI in the germline V gene. The CDR3 length is 14 residues. The CDR3 nucleotides are TGTGCCAGCTCACAAACCGGGACCGACTATGGCTACACCTTC. It codes for CASSQTGTDYGYTF. The whole variable domain, filled in from reference TRBV18 and TRBJ1-2, reads NAGVMQNPRHLVRRRGQEARLRCSPMKGHSHVYWYRQLPEEGLKFMVYLQKENIIDESGMPKERFSAEFPKEGPSILRIQQVVRGDSAAYFCASSQTGTDYGYTFGSGTRLTVV.

This clonotype was detected only a few times. The chain joins TRBV6-6 to TRBJ1-1; D gene unclear. Looked up from germline, CDR1 is MNHNY and CDR2 is SVGAGI (reference sequence). Trimming removed 5 bases at V and 0 bases at J, with 16 bases between. CDR3 length: 16 amino acids. The CDR3 spells CASSHQRTGLNTEAFF. The DNA for the CDR3 is TGTGCCAGCAGTCATCAGCGGACGGGGTTGAACACTGAAGCTTTCTTT.

This rearrangement joins TRBV18 to TRBJ2-3; 7 nucleotides line up with TRBD2. With V trimmed by 0 bases and J by 4 bases, 4 bases remained unmatched. This CDR3 contains 15 residues. The germline V gene encodes CDR1 KGHSH and CDR2 LQKENI. The CDR3 region is CASSPPGGAPDTQYF. In DNA form, the CDR3 reads TGTGCCAGCTCACCACCGGGAGGGGCACCAGATACGCAGTATTTT.

This chain links TRBV12-3 or TRBV12-4 with TRBJ1-3, with unresolved D. V lost 7 bases to trimming and J lost 0 bases, with 7 bases between them. The CDR3 runs to 13 residues. The CDR3 spells CASIKVSGNTIYF. CDR3 nucleotides: TGTGCCAGCATCAAGGTCTCTGGAAACACCATATATTTT.

This clonotype was picked up many times. This chain uses TRBV6-5 with TRBJ2-1; tentatively, D is TRBD2 (6 bases). The germline CDR1 and CDR2 sequences are MNHEY and SVGAGI. Deletions cut 6 bases from V and 5 bases from J, with 17 bases between. The CDR3 loop spans 15 amino acids. The CDR3 DNA is TGTGCCAGCAGACCCGGCTCGCGGAGGGACAATGAGCAGTTCTTC. It specifies CASRPGSRRDNEQFF.

The genes are TRBV5-1 and TRBJ2-3; 9 bases are a match to TRBD2. V dropped 5 bases and J dropped 2; count of bases not matched to a gene: 18. The CDR3 has 19 amino acids. Germline V CDR1 and CDR2: SGHRS, YFSETQ. DNA for the CDR3: TGCGCCAGCAGATTCGTACTAGCGGGTCCCGACCTTAACACAGATACGCAGTATTTT. Its protein is CASRFVLAGPDLNTDTQYF.

This clonotype has a handful of counts. V usage is TRBV5-1 and J usage is TRBJ2-7, with 8 bases matching TRBD1. Per the germline V gene, CDR1 is SGHRS and CDR2 is YFSETQ. The CDR3 loop spans 14 amino acids. V lost 0 bases to trimming and J lost 5 bases; unmatched junction nucleotides: 4. The CDR3 region is CASSLDRGDNEQYF. CDR3 nucleotide sequence: TGCGCCAGCAGCTTGGACAGGGGGGATAACGAGCAGTACTTC.

The chain uses TRBV9 and TRBJ2-2, with D perhaps TRBD1 (5 bases). CDR3 size: 12 residues. Germline V lookup: CDR1 SGDLS, CDR2 YYNGEE. V lost 5 bases to trimming and J lost 7 bases, with 9 bases between them. CDR3 amino acids: CASRDTIGELFF. CDR3 nucleotides: TGTGCCAGCAGGGACACGATCGGGGAGCTGTTTTTT. The whole variable domain, filled in from reference TRBV9 and TRBJ2-2, reads DSGVTQTPKHLITATGQRVTLRCSPRSGDLSVYWYQQSLDQGLQFLIQYYNGEERAKGNILERFSAQQFPDLHSELNLSSLELGDSALYFCASRDTIGELFFGEGSRLTVL.

The J gene is TRBJ1-5, the V gene TRBV30; tentative D call: TRBD1 (6 bases). The CDR3 runs 15 residues. V was shortened by 1 base and J by 3 bases, with 13 bases between the two germline ends. Per germline, CDR1 GTSNPN and CDR2 SVGIG (reference sequence). DNA of the CDR3: TGTGCCTGGAGTGGAAGGGGGTTGATCAATCAGCCCCAGCATTTT. This translates into CAWSGRGLINQPQHF.

The V and J genes are TRBV6-6 and TRBJ2-7; 11 bases agree with TRBD1. The germline V gene has CDR1 MNHNY and CDR2 SVGAGI (reference sequence). This CDR3 is 16 amino acids long. J lost 0 bases, V lost 8 bases, and 9 bases had no gene match. For the CDR3, the DNA is TGTGCCAGCGTCCGGACAGGGGGCCCGGGCTCCTACGAGCAGTACTTC. Translating it yields CASVRTGGPGSYEQYF.

A few counts support this clonotype. The chain combines TRBV20-1 with TRBJ2-3, with TRBD2 as a possible D gene (5 bases). Germline CDR1 reads DFQATT; CDR2 reads SNEGSKA (reference sequence). V was shortened by 6 bases and J by 1 base, with 20 bases between the two germline ends. This CDR3 spans 16 amino acids. The CDR3 sequence: CSAWVGGLSGTDTQYF. DNA for the CDR3: TGCAGTGCCTGGGTCGGCGGGCTGAGCGGCACAGATACGCAGTATTTT.

This clonotype came up many times. This chain connects TRBV5-1 to TRBJ2-1, with 9 bases identical to TRBD2. Germline loops: CDR1 SGHRS, CDR2 YFSETQ. This CDR3 region has 15 residues. J was trimmed by 7 bases and V by 4 bases; bases with no gene match: 9. In DNA, the CDR3 is TGCGCCAGCAGCGGGCGGGAGGGCCGTAAGAATGAGCAGTTCTTC. Protein product: CASSGREGRKNEQFF.

A few counts support this clonotype. The chain uses TRBV29-1 and TRBJ2-1, with TRBD2 matching over 8 bases. The length of the CDR3 is 14 residues. Trimming at V came to 7 bases and at J to 6 bases, leaving 11 bases not matched to a gene. Germline CDR1 reads SQVTM; CDR2 reads ANQGSEA. CDR3 DNA: TGCAGCGGAACCGGGACTAGAATCATCAATGAGCAGTTCTTC. Its protein product is CSGTGTRIINEQFF.

This clonotype was picked up a small number of times. This rearrangement joins TRBV20-1 to TRBJ2-1, with TRBD1 matching over 7 bases. The CDR3 has 18 residues. Germline CDR1 and CDR2: DFQATT and SNEGSKA (reference sequence). V shed 0 bases and J 0 bases; nucleotides not matched to a gene: 11. The CDR3 here is CSARDRSGTASSYNEQFF. The CDR3 bases are TGCAGTGCTAGAGATCGATCCGGGACAGCCAGCTCCTACAATGAGCAGTTCTTC.

The gene calls are TRBV3-1 and TRBJ1-5, with 7 bases aligning to TRBD1. The V gene's germline CDR1 is LGHDT and CDR2 YNNKEL (reference sequence). The CDR3 has 13 amino acids. V dropped 4 bases and J dropped 5; count of bases not matched to a gene: 2. CDR3 loop: CASSRTGYQPQHF. The CDR3 DNA follows: TGTGCCAGCAGCCGGACAGGATATCAGCCCCAGCATTTT. The full variable domain, completed using reference TRBV3-1 and TRBJ1-5, is DTAVSQTPKYLVTQMGNDKSIKCEQNLGHDTMYWYKQDSKKFLKIMFSYNNKELIINETVPNRFSPKSPDKAHLNLHINSLELGDSAVYFCASSRTGYQPQHFGDGTRLSIL.

This clonotype was counted only a few times. The CDR3 DNA follows: TGTGCCAGCAGCTTAAGTTTCGGCTTGGAGACCCAGTACTTC. Its translation is CASSLSFGLETQYF. The chain is built from TRBV7-3 and TRBJ2-5, with D unresolved. This CDR3 region has 14 residues. Germline V gene sequence: CDR1 SGHTA, CDR2 FQGTGA. V gave up 1 base and J gave up 5 bases, with 11 bases separating them.

This clonotype was seen more than once but under ten times. V gene TRBV6-1 combines with J gene TRBJ2-1; perhaps TRBD2 as D (6 bases). Germline V gene sequence: CDR1 MNHNS, CDR2 SASEGT. The CDR3 spans 17 residues. With 4 bases removed from V and 3 bases from J, the gap between germline ends came to 19 bases. CDR3 in DNA: TGTGCCAGCAGTGCTCAAGGGGTGGGAGGCATCTACAATGAGCAGTTCTTC. Translated: CASSAQGVGGIYNEQFF.

The chain employs TRBV24-1 and TRBJ2-1; 7 bases are shared with TRBD2. Germline CDR1 is KGHDR and CDR2 is SFDVKD. Losses at the gene ends were 3 bases for V and 9 bases for J; bases not matched to a gene: 13. The CDR3 contains 16 residues. CDR3 in DNA: TGTGCCACCAGTGATCCCCTTGAAGCCGGGGAGGGTGAGCAGTTCTTC. This codes for CATSDPLEAGEGEQFF.

The chain recombines TRBV6-6 with TRBJ2-7, with 8 positions matching TRBD1. The J segment lost 9 bases and the V segment lost 7 bases, leaving 11 bases of the junction unmatched. The V gene's germline CDR1 is MNHNY and CDR2 SVGAGI (reference sequence). CDR3 size: 13 residues. CDR3: CASTGQGERVQYF. CDR3 bases: TGTGCCAGCACAGGACAGGGAGAACGGGTGCAGTACTTC.

The chain recombines TRBV20-1 with TRBJ2-7, with 10 bases fitting TRBD2. V lost 5 bases, J lost 2 bases, and 3 bases stayed unmatched. This CDR3 is 13 amino acids long. CDR1 is DFQATT and CDR2 is SNEGSKA in the germline V gene (reference sequence). The DNA of the CDR3 is TGCAGTGCTCCCAGCGGGAGGGCCTACGAGCAGTACTTC. Translating gives CSAPSGRAYEQYF.

This chain joins TRBV6-5 and TRBJ1-1; 7 bases match TRBD1. CDR1 and CDR2 (germline): MNHEY, SVGAGI. The V segment lost 7 bases and the J segment 5 bases; nucleotides outside the gene matches: 10. CDR3 length: 14 amino acids. CDR3: CASNPIQGRTEAFF. The DNA of the CDR3 is TGTGCCAGCAATCCGATACAGGGGAGAACTGAAGCTTTCTTT.